This T cell receptor beta chain was found in a study of blood T cells in healthy people across ages (dated by TCRdb to between 2014 and 2017). At the level of the whole study: In model experiments, template switching captured roughly one uniquely barcoded TCR beta cDNA molecule for every two T cells. Using deep sequencing normalized with unique cDNA molecular identifiers, the study measured how TCR beta repertoire diversity changes with age. Four age groups were formed from the donors: young (average roughly 15 years), middle-aged (approximately 40), aged (roughly 58) and long-lived (around 82). To avoid experimental bias, donors of different ages were distributed randomly across sequencing lanes. The study analyzed two additional independent replicas of 1 million unique cDNA reads from the same blood draw for two donors, one aged 18 to 29 and one aged 80 or older. The study at large found these results: There was a strong correlation between observed TCR beta diversity and the percentage of naive T cells measured by flow cytometry. Observed TCR beta diversity per million T cells fell roughly linearly with age, and a significant reduction was already apparent by age around 36. Estimates of total diversity from one million sequenced T cells were regarded as lower bounds and underestimates. Because profiling used bulk unsorted PBMCs, naive and antigen-experienced compartments could not be compared conclusively. Compared with the aged group, the long-lived group had more naive CD4+ T cells, fewer expanded clones and increased TCR diversity, suggesting age selection. Because donor CMV infection status was unknown, age-related changes in expanded clonotypes were potentially confounded.

Of note for this clonotype: The target of this receptor is not known. One base away there is no much larger clone; base qualities are not given.

The trim is 5 bases for V and 1 base for J, with a gap of 21 bases between the germline ends. The CDR3 holds 17 amino acids from the cysteine to the phenylalanine. Only the CDR3 DNA is retained, 51 bases long and in frame from the first base. Per the germline V gene, MDHEN is the CDR1 and SYDVKM is the CDR2. Donors were 30 to 45 systemically healthy Caucasian individuals from Russia aged roughly 6 to 95 years. Each donor gave approximately 10 milliliters of peripheral blood, collected into EDTA-treated Vacutainer tubes. Ficoll-Paque density-gradient centrifugation was used to isolate PBMCs, with at least 7 million per sample. Total RNA, at least 6 micrograms per sample, was extracted from PBMCs with Trizol reagent. For every donor, an aliquot of PBMCs went through flow cytometry to measure the percentages of naive CD45RAhigh/CD27high T cells. Libraries were built with 5' RACE. A second PCR of 7 to 11 cycles was performed with a sample-barcoded 5' primer and a J-beta primer mix. Each TCR beta cDNA molecule received a unique molecular identifier from a template-switch 5' adaptor carrying 12 random nucleotides. At least 2.5 million CDR3-containing paired-end reads were obtained from each sample. First-strand cDNA synthesis was performed from all RNA using the Mint cDNA synthesis kit, with priming by a TRBC-specific oligonucleotide. Following uracil-DNA glycosylase treatment, a first 18-cycle PCR with universal primers M1SS and BC2_uni_R was performed on all cDNA. Per the original workflow: For normalization, 1 million high-quality reads, each with a distinct molecular identifier, were randomly selected from each sample. Instead of being binned into consensus sequences, reads that shared molecular identifiers were thrown out. MiTCR, set to a Q25 quality threshold and the strictest error-elimination algorithm, was used for CDR3 identification, clonotype clustering and error correction. A nonparametric unseen species model with Euler transformation was used to estimate lower-bound total TCR beta diversity. TCRdb reprocessing: public reads trimmed at Q25 with fastp, clones called with MiXCR, in-frame beta chains kept. One record per CDR3 amino acid sequence lists the most common genes and DNA. TCRdb, not the original authors, processed these V and J calls. The sample records around 2 million distinct CDR3 sequences, more than 35% of which are singletons. Under 30% of the sample lies in the top ten.

The source is a human donor in good health. The V and J genes are TRBV28 and TRBJ2-7; confidence is insufficient to name the D gene. The sample was blood. The CDR3: CASSTSLESVRSYEQYF. DNA sequence: TGTGCCAGCAGTACTTCACTTGAATCCGTCCGGTCCTACGAGCAGTACTTC.